What follows are 7 T cell receptor beta chains derived from one specimen sequenced in a study of T cell responses to AZD1222 COVID-19 vaccine. Sequencing used immunoSEQ multiplex PCR; TCRdb keeps in-frame clones, though not all of them. The repertoire holds 150,000 to 200,000 clones, with around 90% as singletons. This sample comprised peripheral blood, obtained 28 days after the second AZD1222 dose. The receptors stem from an adult who received the AZD1222 COVID-19 vaccine.

This chain connects TRBV30 to TRBJ1-1, with D tentatively TRBD1 (5 bases). Per the germline V gene, CDR1 is GTSNPN and CDR2 is SVGIG (reference sequence). CDR3 length equals 12 residues. Trimming pared 3 bases from V and 6 bases from J, leaving 11 bases between. CDR3 residues: CAWSGGGSEAFF. Written as DNA, the CDR3 is TGTGCCTGGAGCGGGGGAGGCTCTGAAGCTTTCTTT. Full variable domain (missing parts from reference TRBV30 and TRBJ1-1): SQTIHQWPATLVQPVGSPLSLECTVEGTSNPNLYWYRQAAGRGLQLLFYSVGIGQISSEVPQNLSASRPQDRQFILSSKKLLLSDSGFYLCAWSGGGSEAFFGQGTRLTVV.

CDR3 loop: CASSVGTGVSGANVLTF. DNA of the CDR3: TGTGCCAGTAGTGTTGGGACAGGGGTCTCTGGGGCCAACGTCCTGACTTTC. This chain connects TRBV19 to TRBJ2-6; TRBD1 agrees at 10 bases. The CDR3 is 17 amino acids. Germline trimming cut 5 bases from V and 0 bases from J; bases unmatched to any gene: 4. Germline V gives CDR1 LNHDA, CDR2 SQIVND (reference sequence).

This clone was picked up one time. The chain combines TRBV21-1 with TRBJ2-1. TRBV21-1 has pseudogene status. The CDR3 runs 12 residues. The CDR3 nucleotides are TGTGCCAGCAGCAAAAAGGGCGGTGAGCAGTTCTTC. Amino acid sequence: CASSKKGGEQFF.

The chain carries TRBV6-2 or TRBV6-3 and TRBJ1-1; D call uncertain. Germline V gene sequence: CDR1 MNHEY, CDR2 SVGEGT. The CDR3 totals 13 residues. The V and J ends lost 4 bases and 1 base respectively, with 7 bases between them. The CDR3 is CASSWIPNTEAFF. CDR3 DNA sequence: TGTGCCAGCAGTTGGATTCCGAACACTGAAGCTTTCTTT.

This sequence joins TRBV19 and TRBJ1-6; 7 bases align to TRBD1. This CDR3 region has 17 residues. CDR1 LNHDA and CDR2 SQIVND come from the germline V gene (reference sequence). The V gene end was trimmed by 5 bases and the J gene end by 8 bases; junction bases not matched to a gene: 15. The chain's CDR3 is CASSADSQGRTDSPLHF. The CDR3 DNA reads TGTGCCAGTAGTGCAGACTCACAGGGGCGAACGGATTCACCCCTCCACTTT.

The rearrangement uses TRBV27 and TRBJ2-7; D is undetermined. V was pared by 8 bases and J by 2 bases, with 13 bases between. The CDR3 is 13 residues long. CDR1 is MNHEY, CDR2 SMNVEV, per germline (reference sequence). CDR3 nucleotides: TGTGCCAGCGGCCTGGACGGTCCCTACGAGCAGTACTTC. Protein product: CASGLDGPYEQYF.

This clone was seen only once. The gene calls are TRBV28 and TRBJ1-5, with a tentative D call TRBD1 (5 bases). This CDR3 is built from 16 residues. Germline CDR1 and CDR2: MDHEN and SYDVKM. V gave up 5 bases and J gave up 4 bases, with 18 bases separating them. The CDR3 region is CASSAPKGIWNQPQHF. CDR3 nucleotides: TGTGCCAGCAGTGCCCCGAAGGGGATTTGGAATCAGCCCCAGCATTTT. The full variable domain, with the rest looked up from reference TRBV28 and TRBJ1-5, is DVKVTQSSRYLVKRTGEKVFLECVQDMDHENMFWYRQDPGLGLRLIYFSYDVKMKEKGDIPEGYSVSREKKERFSLILESASTNQTSMYLCASSAPKGIWNQPQHFGDGTRLSIL.